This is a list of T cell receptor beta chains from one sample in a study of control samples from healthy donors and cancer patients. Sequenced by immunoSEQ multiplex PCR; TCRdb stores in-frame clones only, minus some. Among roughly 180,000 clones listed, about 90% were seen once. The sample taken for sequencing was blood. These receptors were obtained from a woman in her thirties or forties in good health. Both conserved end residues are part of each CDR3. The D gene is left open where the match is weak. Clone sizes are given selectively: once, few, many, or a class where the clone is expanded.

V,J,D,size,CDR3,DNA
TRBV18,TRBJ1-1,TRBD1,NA,CASSLIDRDTEAFF,TGTGCCAGCTCACTAATCGACAGGGACACTGAAGCTTTCTTT
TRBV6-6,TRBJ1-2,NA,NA,CATTEPQNYGYTF,TGTGCCACCACAGAACCCCAGAACTATGGCTACACCTTC
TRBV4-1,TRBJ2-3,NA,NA,CASSHSSLSTDTQYF,TGCGCCAGCAGCCACTCTAGCCTGAGCACAGATACGCAGTATTTT
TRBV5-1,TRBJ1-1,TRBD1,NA,CASSTGQGNTEAFF,TGCGCCAGCAGCACGGGACAGGGGAACACTGAAGCTTTCTTT
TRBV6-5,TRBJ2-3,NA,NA,CASTSGTGFWDTQYF,TGTGCCAGCACCTCCGGGACGGGTTTTTGGGATACGCAGTATTTT
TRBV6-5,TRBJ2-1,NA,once,CASTREGGPYNEQFF,TGTGCCAGCACCCGAGAGGGGGGGCCCTACAATGAGCAGTTCTTC
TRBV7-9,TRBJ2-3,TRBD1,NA,CASSYRTGGALTVDTQYF,TGTGCCAGCAGCTACCGGACAGGGGGCGCTTTGACTGTGGATACGCAGTATTTT
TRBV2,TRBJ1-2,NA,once,CASSEGRGRNYGYTF,TGTGCCAGCAGTGAGGGTAGAGGGAGGAACTATGGCTACACCTTC
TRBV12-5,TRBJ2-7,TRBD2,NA,CASGLRGLAGAYEQYF,TGTGCTAGTGGTTTGAGGGGACTAGCGGGGGCGTACGAGCAGTACTTC
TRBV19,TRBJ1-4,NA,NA,CASSTRGGGEKLFF,TGTGCCAGTAGCACCCGGGGTGGCGGAGAAAAACTGTTTTTT
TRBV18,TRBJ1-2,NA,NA,CASSPNWGDGYTF,TGTGCCAGCTCACCCAACTGGGGAGATGGCTACACCTTC
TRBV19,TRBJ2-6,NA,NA,CASSIRQAGANVLTF,TGTGCCAGTAGTATTCGGCAGGCTGGGGCCAACGTCCTGACTTTC
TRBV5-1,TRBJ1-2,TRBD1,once,CASSSPGQPDGYTF,TGCGCCAGCAGCTCCCCGGGACAGCCTGATGGCTACACCTTC
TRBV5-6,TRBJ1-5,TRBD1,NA,CASSLKLTGDSNQPQHF,TGTGCCAGCAGCTTGAAGTTGACAGGGGATAGCAATCAGCCCCAGCATTTT
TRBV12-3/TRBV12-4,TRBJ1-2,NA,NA,CASSLGSYGYTF,TGTGCCAGCAGTTTAGGGAGCTATGGCTACACCTTC
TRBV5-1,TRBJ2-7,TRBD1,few,CASSQVPGQYERQYF,TGCGCCAGCAGCCAAGTTCCGGGACAGTACGAGCGGCAGTACTTC
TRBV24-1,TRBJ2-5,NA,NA,CATSENWSETQYF,TGTGCCACCAGTGAAAATTGGAGTGAGACCCAGTACTTC
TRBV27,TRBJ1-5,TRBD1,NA,CASRPTGGDNQPQHF,TGTGCCAGCAGGCCGACAGGGGGGGACAATCAGCCCCAGCATTTT
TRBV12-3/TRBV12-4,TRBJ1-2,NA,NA,CASSQDIYGYTF,TGTGCCAGCAGTCAGGACATTTATGGCTACACCTTC
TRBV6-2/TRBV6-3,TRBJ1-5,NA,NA,CASSPRGDSNQPQHF,TGTGCCAGCAGTCCCCGTGGGGATAGCAATCAGCCCCAGCATTTT
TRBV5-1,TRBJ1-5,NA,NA,CASSIQGHQPQHF,TGCGCCAGCAGCATACAGGGTCATCAGCCCCAGCATTTT
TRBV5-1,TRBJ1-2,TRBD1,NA,CASSLVIQGASPYGYTF,TGCGCCAGCAGCTTGGTGATTCAGGGGGCGTCCCCCTATGGCTACACCTTC
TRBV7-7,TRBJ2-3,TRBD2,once,CASSRQRGVGRGDTQYF,TGTGCCAGCAGCCGTCAGCGGGGGGTTGGGAGGGGAGATACGCAGTATTTT
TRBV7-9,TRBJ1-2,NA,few,CASSFSDLGYTF,TGTGCCAGCAGCTTTTCGGATCTTGGCTACACCTTC
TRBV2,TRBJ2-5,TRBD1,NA,CASPTGVGQETQYF,TGTGCCAGCCCTACAGGGGTTGGGCAAGAGACCCAGTACTTC
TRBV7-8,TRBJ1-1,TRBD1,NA,CASSLVGTVNTEAFF,TGTGCCAGCAGCTTAGTTGGGACAGTGAACACTGAAGCTTTCTTT
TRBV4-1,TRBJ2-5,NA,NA,CASSQEGTGRQETQYF,TGCGCCAGCAGCCAAGAGGGAACGGGGCGCCAAGAGACCCAGTACTTC
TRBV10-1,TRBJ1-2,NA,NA,CASSEDSTYGYTF,TGCGCCAGCAGTGAAGACAGTACCTATGGCTACACCTTC
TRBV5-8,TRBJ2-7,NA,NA,CASSRLVSYEQYF,TGTGCCAGCAGCCGTCTCGTCTCCTACGAGCAGTACTTC
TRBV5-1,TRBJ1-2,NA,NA,CASSLGPSGHNYRHRYGYTF,TGCGCCAGCAGCTTGGGTCCCTCGGGACACAACTACCGCCACCGCTATGGCTACACCTTC
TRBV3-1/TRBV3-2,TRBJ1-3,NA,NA,CASSNGNTIYF,TGTGCCAGCTCCAACGGTAACACCATATATTTT
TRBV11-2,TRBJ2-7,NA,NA,CASQDRGNEQYF,TGTGCCAGCCAGGACAGAGGAAACGAGCAGTACTTC
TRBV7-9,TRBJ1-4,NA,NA,CASSLPDNEKLFF,TGTGCCAGCAGCTTACCAGATAATGAAAAACTGTTTTTT
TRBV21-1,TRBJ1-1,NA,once,CASSWMWVQRNTEAFF,TGTGCCAGCAGCTGGATGTGGGTACAGAGGAACACTGAAGCTTTCTTT
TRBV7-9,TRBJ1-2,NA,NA,CASSHGTFYGYTF,TGTGCCAGCAGCCACGGTACCTTCTATGGCTACACCTTC
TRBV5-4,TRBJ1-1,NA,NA,CASSRIQENTEAFF,TGTGCCAGCAGCCGGATACAGGAGAACACTGAAGCTTTCTTT
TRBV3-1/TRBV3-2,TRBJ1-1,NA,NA,CASSQGGPRNTEAFF,TGTGCCAGCAGCCAAGGCGGGCCTCGGAACACTGAAGCTTTCTTT
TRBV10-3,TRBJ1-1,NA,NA,CAISESGLPSAEAFF,TGTGCCATCAGTGAGTCTGGCCTACCTAGCGCTGAAGCTTTCTTT
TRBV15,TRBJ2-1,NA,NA,CATSRATTYSYNEQFF,TGTGCCACCAGCAGAGCGACGACTTATTCCTACAATGAGCAGTTCTTC
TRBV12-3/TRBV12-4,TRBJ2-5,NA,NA,CASDGGETQYF,TGTGCCAGCGACGGGGGCGAGACCCAGTACTTC
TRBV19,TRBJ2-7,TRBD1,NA,CASSPGTGPNEQYF,TGTGCCAGTAGTCCAGGGACAGGGCCTAACGAGCAGTACTTC
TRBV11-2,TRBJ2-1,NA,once,CASSPGYNEQFF,TGTGCCAGCAGCCCCGGATACAATGAGCAGTTCTTC
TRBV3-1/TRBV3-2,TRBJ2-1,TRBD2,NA,CASSPDSGGSYNEQFF,TGTGCCAGCAGCCCGGATAGCGGGGGCTCCTACAATGAGCAGTTCTTC
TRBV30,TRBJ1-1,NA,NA,CAWSVERNTEAFF,TGTGCCTGGAGTGTAGAAAGGAACACTGAAGCTTTCTTT
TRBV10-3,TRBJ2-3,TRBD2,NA,CAIYGGADTQYF,TGTGCCATCTATGGGGGGGCAGATACGCAGTATTTT
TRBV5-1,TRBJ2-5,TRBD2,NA,CASKESLAGGTTQYF,TGCGCCAGCAAGGAATCACTAGCGGGGGGTACGACCCAGTACTTC
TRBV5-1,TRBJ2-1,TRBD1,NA,CASSPSYSGQGTYNEQFF,TGCGCCAGCAGCCCCTCCTATTCGGGACAGGGTACATACAATGAGCAGTTCTTC
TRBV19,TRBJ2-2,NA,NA,CASRINSNTGELFF,TGTGCCAGTAGGATCAACTCGAACACCGGGGAGCTGTTTTTT